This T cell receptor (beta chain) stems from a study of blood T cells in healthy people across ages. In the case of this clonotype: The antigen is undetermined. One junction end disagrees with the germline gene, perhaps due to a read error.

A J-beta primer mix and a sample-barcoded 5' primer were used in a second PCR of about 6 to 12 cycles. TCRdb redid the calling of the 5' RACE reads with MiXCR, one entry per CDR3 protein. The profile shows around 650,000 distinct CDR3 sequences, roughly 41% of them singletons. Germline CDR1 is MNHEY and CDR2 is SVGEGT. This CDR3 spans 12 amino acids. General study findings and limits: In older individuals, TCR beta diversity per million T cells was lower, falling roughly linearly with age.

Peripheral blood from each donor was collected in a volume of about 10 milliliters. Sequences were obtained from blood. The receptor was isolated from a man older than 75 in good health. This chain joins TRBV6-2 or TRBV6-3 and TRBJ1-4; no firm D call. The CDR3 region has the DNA TGTGCCAGCACCGCGAATACTGAAAAACCGTTTTTT. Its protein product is CASTANTEKPFF.